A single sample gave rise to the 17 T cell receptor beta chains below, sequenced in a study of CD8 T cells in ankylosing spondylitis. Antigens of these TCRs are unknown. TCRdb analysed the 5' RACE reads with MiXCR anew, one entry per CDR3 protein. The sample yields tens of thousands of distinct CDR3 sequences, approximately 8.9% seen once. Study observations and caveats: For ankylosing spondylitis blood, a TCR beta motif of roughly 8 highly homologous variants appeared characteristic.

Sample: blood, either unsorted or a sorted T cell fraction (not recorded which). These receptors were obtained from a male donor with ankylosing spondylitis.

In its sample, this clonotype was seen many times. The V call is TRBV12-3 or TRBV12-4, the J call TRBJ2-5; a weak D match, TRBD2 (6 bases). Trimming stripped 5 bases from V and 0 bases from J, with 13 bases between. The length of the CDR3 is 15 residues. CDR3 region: CASSHPRDYQETQYF. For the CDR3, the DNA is TGTGCCAGCAGTCACCCCAGGGACTACCAAGAGACCCAGTACTTC.

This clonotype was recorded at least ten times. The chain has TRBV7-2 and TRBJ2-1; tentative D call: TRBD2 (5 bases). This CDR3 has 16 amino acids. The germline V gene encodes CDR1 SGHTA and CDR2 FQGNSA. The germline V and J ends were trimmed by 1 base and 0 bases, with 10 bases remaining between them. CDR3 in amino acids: CASSLGRGSSYNEQFF. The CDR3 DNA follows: TGTGCCAGCAGCTTAGGGCGAGGGAGCTCCTACAATGAGCAGTTCTTC.

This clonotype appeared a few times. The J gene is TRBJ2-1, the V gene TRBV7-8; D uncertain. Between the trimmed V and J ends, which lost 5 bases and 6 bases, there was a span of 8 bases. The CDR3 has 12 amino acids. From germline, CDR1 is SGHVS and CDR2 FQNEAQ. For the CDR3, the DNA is TGTGCCAGCAGCCAAGGTACCAATGAGCAGTTCTTC. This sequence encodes CASSQGTNEQFF.

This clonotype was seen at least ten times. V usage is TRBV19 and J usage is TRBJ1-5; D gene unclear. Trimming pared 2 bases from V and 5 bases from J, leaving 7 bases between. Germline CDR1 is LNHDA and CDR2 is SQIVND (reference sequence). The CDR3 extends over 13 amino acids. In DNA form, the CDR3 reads TGTGCCAGTAGTATATATGGTGATCAGCCCCAGCATTTT. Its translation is CASSIYGDQPQHF.

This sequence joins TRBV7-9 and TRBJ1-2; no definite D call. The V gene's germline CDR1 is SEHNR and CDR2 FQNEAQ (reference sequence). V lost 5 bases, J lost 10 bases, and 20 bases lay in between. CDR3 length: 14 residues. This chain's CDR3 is CASSPGENPLLYTF. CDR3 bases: TGTGCCAGCAGCCCGGGAGAGAACCCCCTTCTCTACACCTTC.

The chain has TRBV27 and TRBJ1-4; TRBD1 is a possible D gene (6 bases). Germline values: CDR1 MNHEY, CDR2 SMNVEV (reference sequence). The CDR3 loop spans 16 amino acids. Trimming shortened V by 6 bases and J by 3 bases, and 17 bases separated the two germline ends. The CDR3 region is CASSLTGIGANEKLFF. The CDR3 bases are TGTGCCAGCAGCCTCACAGGGATAGGGGCTAATGAAAAACTGTTTTTT.

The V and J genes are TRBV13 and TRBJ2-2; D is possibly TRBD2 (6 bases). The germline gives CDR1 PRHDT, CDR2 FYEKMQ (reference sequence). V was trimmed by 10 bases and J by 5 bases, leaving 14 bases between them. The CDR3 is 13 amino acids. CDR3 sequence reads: CAIPGEFTGELFF. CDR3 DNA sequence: TGTGCCATCCCGGGGGAGTTTACCGGGGAGCTGTTTTTT.

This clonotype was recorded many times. CDR3 nucleotide sequence: TGTGCCAGCAGCCCCCGAGGCAGCACAGATACGCAGTATTTT. The encoded protein is CASSPRGSTDTQYF. This chain uses TRBV11-2 with TRBJ2-3; unclear D gene. Germline-derived CDR1 and CDR2 are SGHAT and FQNNGV. The CDR3 length is 14 residues. V lost 5 bases to trimming and J lost 0 bases, with 9 bases between them.

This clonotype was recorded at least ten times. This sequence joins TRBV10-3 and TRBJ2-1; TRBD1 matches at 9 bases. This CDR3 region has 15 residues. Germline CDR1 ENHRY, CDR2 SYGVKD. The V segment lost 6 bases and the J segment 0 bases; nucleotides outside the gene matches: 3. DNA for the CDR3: TGTGCCATCAGCGGGACAGGGAGCTCCTACAATGAGCAGTTCTTC. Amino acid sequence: CAISGTGSSYNEQFF.

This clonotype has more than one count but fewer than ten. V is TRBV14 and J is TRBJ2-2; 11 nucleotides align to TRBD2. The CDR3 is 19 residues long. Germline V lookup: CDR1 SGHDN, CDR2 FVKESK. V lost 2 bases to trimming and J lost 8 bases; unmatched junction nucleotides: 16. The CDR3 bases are TGTGCCAGCAGCCAAAAGGGTCAGAAAACTAGCGGGAGTGAAGGGGAGCTGTTTTTT. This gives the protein CASSQKGQKTSGSEGELFF.

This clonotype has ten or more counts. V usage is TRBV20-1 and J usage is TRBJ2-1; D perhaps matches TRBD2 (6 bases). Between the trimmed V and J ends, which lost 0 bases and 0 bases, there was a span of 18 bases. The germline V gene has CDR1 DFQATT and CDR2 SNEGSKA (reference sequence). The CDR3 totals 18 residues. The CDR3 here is CSARDGRSIAVSYNEQFF. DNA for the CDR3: TGCAGTGCTAGAGATGGGCGGTCGATAGCGGTCTCCTACAATGAGCAGTTCTTC.

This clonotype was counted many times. CDR3 coding DNA: TGTGCCAGCAGTCCCAGACAGGGTATTTACAATGAGCAGTTCTTC. This sequence encodes CASSPRQGIYNEQFF. The chain recombines TRBV12-3 or TRBV12-4 with TRBJ2-1, with 7 bases aligning to TRBD1. The CDR3 runs 15 residues. J was trimmed by 4 bases and V by 5 bases; bases with no gene match: 8.

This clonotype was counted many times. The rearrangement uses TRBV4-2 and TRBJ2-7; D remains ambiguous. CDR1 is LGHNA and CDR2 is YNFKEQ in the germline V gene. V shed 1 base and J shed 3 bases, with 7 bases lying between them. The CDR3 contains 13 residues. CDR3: CASSQGVDYEQYV. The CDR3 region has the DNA TGTGCCAGCAGCCAAGGAGTCGACTACGAGCAGTACGTC.

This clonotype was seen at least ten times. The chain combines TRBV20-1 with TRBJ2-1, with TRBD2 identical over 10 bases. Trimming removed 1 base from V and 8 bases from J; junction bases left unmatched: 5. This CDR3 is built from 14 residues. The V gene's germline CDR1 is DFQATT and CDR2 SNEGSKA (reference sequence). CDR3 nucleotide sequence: TGCAGTGCTAGAGCAGGGCTAGCGGGAGATGAGCAGTTCTTC. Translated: CSARAGLAGDEQFF.

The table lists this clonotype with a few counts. The DNA of the CDR3 is TGTGCCAGCAGTTACCCAACTAGCGGATACAATGAGCAGTTCTTC. Translation gives CASSYPTSGYNEQFF. The genes are TRBV6-7 and TRBJ2-1; 8 bases are shared with TRBD2. TRBV6-7 is filed as an ORF, its function uncertain. V was clipped by 2 bases and J by 4 bases; unmatched bases: 4. This CDR3 comprises 15 residues.

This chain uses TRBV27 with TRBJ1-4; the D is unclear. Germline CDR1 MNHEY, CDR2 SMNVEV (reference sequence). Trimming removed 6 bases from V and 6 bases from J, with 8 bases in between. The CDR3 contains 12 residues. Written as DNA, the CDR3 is TGTGCCAGCAGGTCCTCACATGAAAAACTGTTTTTT. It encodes CASRSSHEKLFF.

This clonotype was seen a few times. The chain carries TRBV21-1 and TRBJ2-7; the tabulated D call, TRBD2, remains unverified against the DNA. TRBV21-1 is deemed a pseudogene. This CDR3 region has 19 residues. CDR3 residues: CASSKEVGTSGRNVDEQYV. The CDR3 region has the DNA TGTGCCAGCAGCAAAGAAGTTGGGACTAGCGGGAGAAACGTCGACGAGCAGTACGTC.